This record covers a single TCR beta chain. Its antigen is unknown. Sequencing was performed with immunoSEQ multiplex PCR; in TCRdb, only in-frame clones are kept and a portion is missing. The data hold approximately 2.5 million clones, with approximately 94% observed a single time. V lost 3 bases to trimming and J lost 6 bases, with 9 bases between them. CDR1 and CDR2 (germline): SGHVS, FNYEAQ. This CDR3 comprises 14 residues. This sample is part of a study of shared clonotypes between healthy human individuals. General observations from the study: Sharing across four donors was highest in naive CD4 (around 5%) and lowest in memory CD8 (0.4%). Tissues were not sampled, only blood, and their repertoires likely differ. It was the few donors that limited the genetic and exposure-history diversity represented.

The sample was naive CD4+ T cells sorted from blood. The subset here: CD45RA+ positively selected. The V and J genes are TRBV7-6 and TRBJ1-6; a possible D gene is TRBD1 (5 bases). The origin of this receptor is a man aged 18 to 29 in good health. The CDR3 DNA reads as TGTGCCAGCAGCTTGGGGCAGGTTAATTCACCCCTCCACTTT. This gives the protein CASSLGQVNSPLHF.